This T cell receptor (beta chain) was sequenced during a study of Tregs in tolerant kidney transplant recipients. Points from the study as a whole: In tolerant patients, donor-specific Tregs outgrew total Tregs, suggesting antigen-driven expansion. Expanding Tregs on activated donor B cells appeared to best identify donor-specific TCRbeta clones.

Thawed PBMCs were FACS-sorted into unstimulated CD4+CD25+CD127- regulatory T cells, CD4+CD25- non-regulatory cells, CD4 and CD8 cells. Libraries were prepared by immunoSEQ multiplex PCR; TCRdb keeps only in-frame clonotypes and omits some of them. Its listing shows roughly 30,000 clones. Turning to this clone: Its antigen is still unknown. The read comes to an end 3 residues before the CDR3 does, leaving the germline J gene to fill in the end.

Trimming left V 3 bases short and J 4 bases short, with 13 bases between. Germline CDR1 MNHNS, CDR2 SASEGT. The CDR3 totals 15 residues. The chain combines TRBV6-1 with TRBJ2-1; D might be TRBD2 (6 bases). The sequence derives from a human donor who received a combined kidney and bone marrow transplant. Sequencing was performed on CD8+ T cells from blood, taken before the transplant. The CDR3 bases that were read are TGTGCCAGCAGTGATTCTGGCGGGGCATACAATGAG. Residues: CASSDSGGAYNE. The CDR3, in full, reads CASSDSGGAYNEQFF.